The 11 T cell receptor beta chains presented below share a single source sample, sequenced in a study of OX40 agonist ivuxolimab in advanced cancers. The library was produced with the immunoSEQ multiplex PCR assay. Imported from immuneACCESS, the table was reduced by TCRdb to in-frame sequences with V and J called. These copies leave out some clones; in studies compared against another copy, an unresolved V gene accounts for under half, and the cause of the remainder is not known. For this sample there are approximately 71,000 clones; approximately 94% appear just once. The top ten hold about a sixth of the sample. The material sequenced was CD4+ or CD8+ T cells sorted from blood, taken in a trial of the OX40 agonist ivuxolimab. These receptor sequences come from an adult with an advanced solid tumor such as melanoma, head and neck, liver or kidney cancer.

This clone was seen just once. The V call is TRBV7-9, the J call TRBJ2-6; a weak D match, TRBD2 (6 bases). From germline, CDR1 is SEHNR and CDR2 FQNEAQ (reference sequence). CDR3 length equals 19 residues. V lost 5 bases to trimming and J lost 0 bases, with 20 bases between them. CDR3 sequence (DNA): TGTGCCAGCAGCCACCCCGCGGGGCGGGGAACCTCTGGGGCCAACGTCCTGACTTTC. Protein: CASSHPAGRGTSGANVLTF.

J is TRBJ1-2 and V is TRBV5-1; D is undetermined. Germline V gene data show CDR1 as SGHRS and CDR2 as YFSETQ. This CDR3 is built from 15 residues. The germline V and J ends were trimmed by 4 bases and 8 bases, with 21 bases remaining between them. For the CDR3, the DNA is TGCGCCAGCAGCCCGCGGAGTGAGGCCGTGGTGGGCTACACCTTC. This encodes CASSPRSEAVVGYTF.

The V call is TRBV4-3, the J call TRBJ2-7; D possibly corresponds to TRBD1 (7 bases). Germline CDR1 LGHNA, CDR2 YSLEER. V was clipped by 1 base and J by 0 bases, with 13 bases between them. This CDR3 region has 16 residues. CDR3 loop: CASSQGPGGISYEQYF. CDR3 in DNA: TGCGCCAGCAGCCAAGGGCCAGGGGGGATCTCCTACGAGCAGTACTTC.

J is TRBJ2-2 and V is TRBV28; possibly TRBD2 for D (6 bases). Germline V gene lookup returns CDR1 MDHEN and CDR2 SYDVKM. There are 12 residues in the CDR3. Deletions cut 3 bases from V and 7 bases from J, with 6 bases between. The CDR3 loop reads CASSLGGGELFF. The DNA for the CDR3 is TGTGCCAGCAGTTTGGGGGGCGGGGAGCTGTTTTTT.

The chain carries TRBV11-2 and TRBJ2-3, with 7 nucleotides matching TRBD2. In germline, CDR1 is SGHAT, CDR2 FQNNGV. V lost 2 bases to trimming and J lost 4 bases; unmatched junction nucleotides: 9. The CDR3 length is 16 residues. In DNA form, the CDR3 reads TGTGCCAGCAGCTTAACGTGGCTAGCGGAACCAGATACGCAGTATTTT. Translating it yields CASSLTWLAEPDTQYF.

The chain employs TRBV4-1 and TRBJ2-6; 9 nucleotides align to TRBD1. Per the germline V gene, CDR1 is MGHRA and CDR2 is YSYEKL. V shed 4 bases and J 2 bases; nucleotides not matched to a gene: 9. The length of the CDR3 is 18 residues. The CDR3 loop is CASSPWTGATTGANVLTF. The CDR3 DNA is TGCGCCAGCAGCCCTTGGACAGGGGCTACCACTGGGGCCAACGTCCTGACTTTC.

The chain carries TRBV4-3 and TRBJ2-1; D gene uncertain. CDR3 length: 14 amino acids. Germline CDR1 reads LGHNA; CDR2 reads YSLEER. V was shortened by 4 bases and J by 5 bases, with 12 bases between the two germline ends. The CDR3 reads CASSPVPSHNEQFF. CDR3 nucleotide sequence: TGCGCCAGCAGCCCAGTTCCCAGCCACAATGAGCAGTTCTTC.

This chain links TRBV9 with TRBJ1-1; TRBD1 matches 7 bases. Trimming took 5 bases from V and 4 from J; bases not matched to a gene: 5. Germline V gene data show CDR1 as SGDLS and CDR2 as YYNGEE. The CDR3 totals 13 residues. The CDR3 loop is CASSPGGGTEAFF. Here the CDR3 DNA reads TGTGCCAGCAGTCCAGGGGGGGGCACTGAAGCTTTCTTT.

V and J are TRBV5-5 and TRBJ1-5; D unresolved. This CDR3 spans 16 amino acids. In germline, CDR1 is SGHKS, CDR2 YYEKEE (reference sequence). Between the trimmed V and J ends, which lost 0 bases and 2 bases, there was a span of 12 bases. CDR3 in DNA: TGTGCCAGCAGCTTGGAGTGGGGAGGAGGCAATCAGCCCCAGCATTTT. Protein: CASSLEWGGGNQPQHF.

CDR3 coding DNA: TGTGCCAGCAGCTTAGGGACATCTAAGGGGGCTTTCTTT. Its translation: CASSLGTSKGAFF. The rearrangement uses TRBV7-9 and TRBJ1-1; the D gene is possibly TRBD1 (5 bases). The CDR3 covers 13 residues. CDR1 is SEHNR, CDR2 FQNEAQ, per germline (reference sequence). Trimming took off 1 base at V and 11 bases at J, with 14 bases between the two ends.

This rearrangement joins TRBV18 to TRBJ2-7; the D is unclear. This CDR3 is 12 amino acids long. V was clipped by 3 bases and J by 6 bases, with 9 bases between them. Germline V gives CDR1 KGHSH, CDR2 LQKENI. In nucleotides, the CDR3 is TGTGCCAGCTCACCTGGGTCGGGCGAGCAGTACTTC. Protein product: CASSPGSGEQYF.